Described below is a single T cell receptor beta chain sequence and its context. The data are from a study of CD8 T cells in Susac syndrome. After extraction with the RNeasy kit, about 0.45 to 1 ug of the RNA was reverse transcribed using random hexamers. One entry per CDR3 protein, called by TCRdb with MiXCR from the immunoSEQ multiplex PCR reads. The profile shows about 150,000 distinct CDR3 sequences, roughly 94% of them singletons. CDR3 size: 16 residues. V gave up 6 bases and J gave up 0 bases; unmatched junction bases: 8. What was sequenced was CD4+ T cells from PBMCs. The sequence derives from a human donor in good health. This chain joins TRBV12-3 or TRBV12-4 and TRBJ2-1; TRBD2 matches 7 bases. The CDR3 protein is CASSVLATRSYNEQFF. In nucleotides, the CDR3 is TGTGCCAGCAGCGTACTAGCGACACGCTCCTACAATGAGCAGTTCTTC.